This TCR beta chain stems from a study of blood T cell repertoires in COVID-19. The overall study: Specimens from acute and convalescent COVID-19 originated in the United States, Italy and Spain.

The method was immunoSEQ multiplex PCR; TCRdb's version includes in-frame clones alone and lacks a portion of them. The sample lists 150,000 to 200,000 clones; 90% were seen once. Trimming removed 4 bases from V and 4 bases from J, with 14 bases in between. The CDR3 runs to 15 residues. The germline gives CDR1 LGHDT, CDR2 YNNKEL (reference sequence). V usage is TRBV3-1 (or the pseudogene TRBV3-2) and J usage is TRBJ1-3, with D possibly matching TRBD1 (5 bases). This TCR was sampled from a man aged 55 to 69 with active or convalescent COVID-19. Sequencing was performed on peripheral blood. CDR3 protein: CASSPPRTLGNTIYF. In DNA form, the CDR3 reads TGTGCCAGCAGCCCCCCCCGGACACTAGGAAACACCATATATTTT.